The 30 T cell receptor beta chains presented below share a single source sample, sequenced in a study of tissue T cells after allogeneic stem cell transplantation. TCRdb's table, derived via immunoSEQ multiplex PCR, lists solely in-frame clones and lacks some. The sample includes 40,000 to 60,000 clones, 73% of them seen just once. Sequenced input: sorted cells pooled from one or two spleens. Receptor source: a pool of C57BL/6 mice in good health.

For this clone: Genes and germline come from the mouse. This CDR3 reads CASSQGDWGAETLYF. The sequenced part of the CDR3 DNA is TGTGCCAGCAGCCAAGGGGACTGGGGGGCAGAAACGCTGTAT. The chain combines TRBV2 with TRBJ2-3, with TRBD2 matching 11 bases. The CDR3 end falls 1 residue outside the read, so it is completed with the germline J gene. Trimming removed 1 base from V and 3 bases from J; junction bases left unmatched: 0. Germline CDR1 is LGHNA and CDR2 is YSYQKL. CDR3 length equals 15 residues.

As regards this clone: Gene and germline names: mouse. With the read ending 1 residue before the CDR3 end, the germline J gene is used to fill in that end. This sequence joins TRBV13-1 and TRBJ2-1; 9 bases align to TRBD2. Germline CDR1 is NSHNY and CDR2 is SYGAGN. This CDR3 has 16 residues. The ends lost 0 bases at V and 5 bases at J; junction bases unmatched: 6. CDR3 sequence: CASSDGWGGRNAEQFF. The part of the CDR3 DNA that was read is TGTGCCAGCAGTGATGGCTGGGGGGGAAGGAATGCTGAGCAGTTC.

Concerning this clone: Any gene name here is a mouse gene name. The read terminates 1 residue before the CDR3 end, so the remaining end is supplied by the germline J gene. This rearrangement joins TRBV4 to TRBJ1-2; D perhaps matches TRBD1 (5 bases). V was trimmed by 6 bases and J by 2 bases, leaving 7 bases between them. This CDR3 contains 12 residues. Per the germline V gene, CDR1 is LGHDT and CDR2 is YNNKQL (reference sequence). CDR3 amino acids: CASSHRNSDYTF. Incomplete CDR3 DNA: TGTGCCAGCAGTCACAGGAACTCCGACTACACC.

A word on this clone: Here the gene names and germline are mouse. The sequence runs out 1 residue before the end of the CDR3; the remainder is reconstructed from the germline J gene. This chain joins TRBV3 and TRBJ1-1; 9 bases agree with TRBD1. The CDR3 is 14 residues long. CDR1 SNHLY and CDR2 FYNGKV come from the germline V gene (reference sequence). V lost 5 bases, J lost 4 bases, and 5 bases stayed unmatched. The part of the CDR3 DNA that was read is TGTGCCAGCAGCCCGGGACAGGGAGCCACAGAAGTCTTC. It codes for CASSPGQGATEVF. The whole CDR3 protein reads CASSPGQGATEVFF.

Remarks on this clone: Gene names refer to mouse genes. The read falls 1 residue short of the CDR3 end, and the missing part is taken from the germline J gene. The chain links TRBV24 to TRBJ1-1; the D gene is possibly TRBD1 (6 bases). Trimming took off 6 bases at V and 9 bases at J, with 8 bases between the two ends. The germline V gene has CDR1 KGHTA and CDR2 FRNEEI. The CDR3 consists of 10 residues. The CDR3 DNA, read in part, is TGTGCCAGCAGGGGGGCGAAAGTCTTC. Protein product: CASRGAKVF. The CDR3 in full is CASRGAKVFF.

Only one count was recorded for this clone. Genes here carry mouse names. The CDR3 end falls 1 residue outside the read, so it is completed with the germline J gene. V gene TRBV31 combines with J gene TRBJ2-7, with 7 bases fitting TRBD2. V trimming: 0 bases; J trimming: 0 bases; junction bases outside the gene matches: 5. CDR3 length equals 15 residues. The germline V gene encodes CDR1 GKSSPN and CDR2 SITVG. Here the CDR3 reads CAWSLSWGSSYEQYF. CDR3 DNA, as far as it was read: TGTGCCTGGAGTCTAAGCTGGGGGAGCTCCTATGAACAGTAC.

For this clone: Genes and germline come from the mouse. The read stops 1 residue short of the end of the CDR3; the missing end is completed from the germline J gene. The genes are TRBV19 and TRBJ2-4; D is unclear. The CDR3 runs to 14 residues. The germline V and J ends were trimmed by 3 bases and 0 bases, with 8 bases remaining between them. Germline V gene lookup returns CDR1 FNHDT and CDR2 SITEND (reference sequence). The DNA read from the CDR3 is TGTGCCAGCAGTAAGCGGGTTAGTCAAAACACCTTGTAC. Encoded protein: CASSKRVSQNTLY. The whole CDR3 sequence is CASSKRVSQNTLYF.

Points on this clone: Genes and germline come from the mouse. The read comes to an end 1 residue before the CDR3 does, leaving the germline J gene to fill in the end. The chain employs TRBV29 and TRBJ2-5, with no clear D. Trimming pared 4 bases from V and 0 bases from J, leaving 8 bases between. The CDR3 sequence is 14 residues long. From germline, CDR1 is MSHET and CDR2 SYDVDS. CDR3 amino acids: CASSSGFNQDTQYF. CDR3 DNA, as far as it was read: TGTGCTAGCAGTTCGGGTTTTAACCAAGACACCCAGTAC.

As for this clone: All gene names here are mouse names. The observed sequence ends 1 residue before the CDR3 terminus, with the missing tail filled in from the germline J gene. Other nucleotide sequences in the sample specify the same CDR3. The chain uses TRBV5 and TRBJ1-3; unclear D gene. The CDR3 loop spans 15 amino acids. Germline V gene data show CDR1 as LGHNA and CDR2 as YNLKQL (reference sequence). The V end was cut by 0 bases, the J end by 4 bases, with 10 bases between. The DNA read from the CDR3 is TGTGCCAGCAGCCAAGAAGGCAATTCCGGAAATACGCTCTAT. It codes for CASSQEGNSGNTLY. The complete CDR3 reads CASSQEGNSGNTLYF.

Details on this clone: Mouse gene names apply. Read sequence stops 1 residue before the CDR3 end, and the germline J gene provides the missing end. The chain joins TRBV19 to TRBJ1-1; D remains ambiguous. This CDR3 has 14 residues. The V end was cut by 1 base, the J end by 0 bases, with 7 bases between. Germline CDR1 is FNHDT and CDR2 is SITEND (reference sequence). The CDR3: CASSIQQANTEVFF. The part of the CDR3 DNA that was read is TGTGCCAGCAGTATACAACAAGCAAACACAGAAGTCTTC.

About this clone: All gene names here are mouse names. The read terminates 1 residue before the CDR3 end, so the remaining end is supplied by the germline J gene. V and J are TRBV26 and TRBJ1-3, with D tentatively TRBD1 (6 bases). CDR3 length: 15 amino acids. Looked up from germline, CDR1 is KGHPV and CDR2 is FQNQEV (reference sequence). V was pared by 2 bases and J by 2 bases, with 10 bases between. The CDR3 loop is CASSLLQGTGNTLYF. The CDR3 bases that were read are TGTGCCAGCAGTCTGCTTCAGGGGACTGGAAATACGCTCTAT.

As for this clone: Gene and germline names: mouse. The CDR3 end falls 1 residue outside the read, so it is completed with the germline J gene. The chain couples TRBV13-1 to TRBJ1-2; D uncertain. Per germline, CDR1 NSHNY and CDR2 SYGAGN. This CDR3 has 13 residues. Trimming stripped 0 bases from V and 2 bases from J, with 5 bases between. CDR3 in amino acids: CASSDARNSDYTF. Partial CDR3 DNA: TGTGCCAGCAGTGATGCACGGAACTCCGACTACACC.

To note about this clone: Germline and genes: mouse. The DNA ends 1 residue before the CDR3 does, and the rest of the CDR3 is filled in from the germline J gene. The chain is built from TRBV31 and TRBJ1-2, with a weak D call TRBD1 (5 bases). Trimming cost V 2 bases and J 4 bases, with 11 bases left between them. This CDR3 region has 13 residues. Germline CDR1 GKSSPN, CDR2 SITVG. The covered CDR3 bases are TGTGCCTGGAGTGCAGGGCAGGGCTCCGACTACACC. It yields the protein CAWSAGQGSDYT. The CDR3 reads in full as CAWSAGQGSDYTF. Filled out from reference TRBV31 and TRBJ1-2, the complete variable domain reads AQTIHQWPVAEIKAVGSPLSLGCTIKGKSSPNLYWYWQATGGTLQQLFYSITVGQVESVVQLNLSASRPKDDQFILSTEKLLLSHSGFYLCAWSAGQGSDYTFGSGTRLLVI.

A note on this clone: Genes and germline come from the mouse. The CDR3 bases that were read are TGTGCAAGCAGTTTCCAATATTCTGGAAATACGCTCTAT. As protein: CASSFQYSGNTLY. From start to end, the CDR3 is CASSFQYSGNTLYF. The rearrangement uses TRBV16 and TRBJ1-3; no clear D gene. The read ends 1 residue before the CDR3 terminus; that terminus is restored from the germline J gene. Germline values: CDR1 SGHSA, CDR2 FRNQAP. This CDR3 has 14 residues. V was trimmed by 6 bases and J by 0 bases, leaving 9 bases between them.

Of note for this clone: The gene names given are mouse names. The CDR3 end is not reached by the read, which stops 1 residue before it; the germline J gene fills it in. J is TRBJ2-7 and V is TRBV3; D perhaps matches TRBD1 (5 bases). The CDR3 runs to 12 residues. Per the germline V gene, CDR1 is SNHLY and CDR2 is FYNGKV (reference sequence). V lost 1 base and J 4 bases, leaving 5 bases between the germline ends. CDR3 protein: CASSLGTYEQYF. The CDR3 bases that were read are TGTGCCAGCAGCTTAGGGACATATGAACAGTAC.

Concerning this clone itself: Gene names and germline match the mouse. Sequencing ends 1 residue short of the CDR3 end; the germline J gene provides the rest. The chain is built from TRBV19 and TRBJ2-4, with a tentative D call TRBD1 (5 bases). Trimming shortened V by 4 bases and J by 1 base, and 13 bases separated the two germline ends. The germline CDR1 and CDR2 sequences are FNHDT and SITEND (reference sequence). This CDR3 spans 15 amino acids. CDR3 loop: CASSFRERGQNTLYF. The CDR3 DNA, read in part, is TGTGCCAGCAGTTTCAGGGAGAGGGGTCAAAACACCTTGTAC. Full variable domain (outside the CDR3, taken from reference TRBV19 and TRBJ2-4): GGIITQTPKFLIGQEGQKLTLKCQQNFNHDTMYWYRQDSGKGLRLIYYSITENDLQKGDLSEGYDASREKKSSFSLTVTSAQKNEMAVFLCASSFRERGQNTLYFGAGTRLSVL.

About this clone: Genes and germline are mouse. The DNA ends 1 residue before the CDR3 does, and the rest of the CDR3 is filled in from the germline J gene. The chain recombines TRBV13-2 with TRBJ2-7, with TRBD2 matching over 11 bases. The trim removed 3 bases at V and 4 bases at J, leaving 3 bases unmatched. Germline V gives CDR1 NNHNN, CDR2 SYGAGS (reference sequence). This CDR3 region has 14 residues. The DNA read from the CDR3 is TGTGCCAGCGGTGGCCGGGACTGGGGGTATGAACAGTAC. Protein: CASGGRDWGYEQY. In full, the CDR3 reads CASGGRDWGYEQYF.

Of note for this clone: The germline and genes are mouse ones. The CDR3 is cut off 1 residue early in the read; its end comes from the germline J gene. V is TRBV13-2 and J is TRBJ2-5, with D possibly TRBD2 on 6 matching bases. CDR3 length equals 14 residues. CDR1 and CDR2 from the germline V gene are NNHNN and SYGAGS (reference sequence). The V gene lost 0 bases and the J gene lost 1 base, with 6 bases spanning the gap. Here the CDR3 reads CASGDVGDQDTQYF. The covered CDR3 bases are TGTGCCAGCGGTGATGTGGGGGACCAAGACACCCAGTAC.

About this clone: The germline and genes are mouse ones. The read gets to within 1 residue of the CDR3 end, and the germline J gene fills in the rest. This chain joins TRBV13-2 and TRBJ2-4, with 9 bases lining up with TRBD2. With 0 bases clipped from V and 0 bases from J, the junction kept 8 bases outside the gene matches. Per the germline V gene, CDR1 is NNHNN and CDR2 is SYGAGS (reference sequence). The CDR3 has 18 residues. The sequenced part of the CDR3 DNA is TGTGCCAGCGGTGATGCGGGCTGGGGGGGGTCTAGTCAAAACACCTTGTAC. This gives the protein CASGDAGWGGSSQNTLY. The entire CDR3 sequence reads CASGDAGWGGSSQNTLYF.

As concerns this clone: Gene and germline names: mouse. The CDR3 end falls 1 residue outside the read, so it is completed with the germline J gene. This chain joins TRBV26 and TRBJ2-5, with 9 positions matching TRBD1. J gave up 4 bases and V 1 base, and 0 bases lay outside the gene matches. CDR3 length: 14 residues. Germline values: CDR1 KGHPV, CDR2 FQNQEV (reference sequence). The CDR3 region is CASSLWDREDTQYF. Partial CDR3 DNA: TGTGCCAGCAGTCTGTGGGACAGGGAAGACACCCAGTAC. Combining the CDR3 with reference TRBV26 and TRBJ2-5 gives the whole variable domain NSKVIQTPRYLVKGQGQKAKMRCIPEKGHPVVFWYQQNKNNEFKFLINFQNQEVLQQIDMTEKRFSAECPSNSPCSLEIQSSEAGDSALYLCASSLWDREDTQYFGPGTRLLVL.

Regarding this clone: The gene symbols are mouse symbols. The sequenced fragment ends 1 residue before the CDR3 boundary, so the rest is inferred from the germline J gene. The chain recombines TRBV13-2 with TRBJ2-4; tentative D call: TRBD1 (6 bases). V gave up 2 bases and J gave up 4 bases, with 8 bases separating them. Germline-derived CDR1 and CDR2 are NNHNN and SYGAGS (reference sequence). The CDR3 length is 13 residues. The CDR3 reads CASGDRDKNTLYF. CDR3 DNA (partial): TGTGCCAGCGGTGACCGGGACAAAAACACCTTGTAC.

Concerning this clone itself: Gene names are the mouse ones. Partial CDR3 DNA: TGTGCAAGCAGCTTACCCAGGGCAGGGGGCAGCAACGAAAGATTATTT. Its translation: CASSLPRAGGSNERLF. The whole CDR3 protein is CASSLPRAGGSNERLFF. The chain is built from TRBV16 and TRBJ1-4, with 8 bases lining up with TRBD1. The read ends 1 residue early relative to the CDR3; the germline J gene fills the gap. Trimming took 2 bases from V and 4 from J; bases not matched to a gene: 9. Per germline, CDR1 SGHSA and CDR2 FRNQAP. The CDR3 has 17 amino acids.

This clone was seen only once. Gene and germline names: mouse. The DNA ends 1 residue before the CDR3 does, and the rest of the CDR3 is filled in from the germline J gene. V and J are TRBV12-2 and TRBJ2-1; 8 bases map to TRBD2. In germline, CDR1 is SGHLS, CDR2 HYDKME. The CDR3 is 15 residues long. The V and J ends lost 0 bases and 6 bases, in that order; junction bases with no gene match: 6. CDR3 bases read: TGTGCCAGCTCTCTCGAGGGGGGGCGCGGTGCTGAGCAGTTC. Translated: CASSLEGGRGAEQF. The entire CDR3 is CASSLEGGRGAEQFF.

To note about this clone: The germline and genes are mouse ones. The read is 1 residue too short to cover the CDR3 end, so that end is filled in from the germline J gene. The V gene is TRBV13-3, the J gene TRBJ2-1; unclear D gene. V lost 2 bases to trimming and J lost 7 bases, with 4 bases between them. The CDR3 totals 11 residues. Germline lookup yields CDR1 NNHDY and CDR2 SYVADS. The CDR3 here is CASSDPAEQFF. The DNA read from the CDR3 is TGTGCCAGCAGTGACCCAGCTGAGCAGTTC.

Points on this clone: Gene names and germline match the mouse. The sequenced part of the CDR3 DNA is TGTGCCAGCGGTGAAAGGCAGGGTTATGAACAGTAC. It codes for CASGERQGYEQY. From start to end, the CDR3 is CASGERQGYEQYF. This chain uses TRBV13-2 with TRBJ2-7, with D perhaps matching TRBD1 (5 bases). Read sequence stops 1 residue before the CDR3 end, and the germline J gene provides the missing end. The CDR3 totals 13 residues. The ends were cut back, 2 bases at V and 4 bases at J, with 10 bases in the middle. Per the germline V gene, CDR1 is NNHNN and CDR2 is SYGAGS (reference sequence).

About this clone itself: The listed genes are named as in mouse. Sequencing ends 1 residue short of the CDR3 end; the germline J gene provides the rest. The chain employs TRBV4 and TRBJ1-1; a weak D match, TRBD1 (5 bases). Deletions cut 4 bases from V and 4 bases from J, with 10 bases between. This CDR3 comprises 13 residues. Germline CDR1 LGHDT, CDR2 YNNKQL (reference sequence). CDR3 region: CASSSRDRTEVFF. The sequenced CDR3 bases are TGTGCCAGCAGCTCCCGGGACCGCACAGAAGTCTTC.

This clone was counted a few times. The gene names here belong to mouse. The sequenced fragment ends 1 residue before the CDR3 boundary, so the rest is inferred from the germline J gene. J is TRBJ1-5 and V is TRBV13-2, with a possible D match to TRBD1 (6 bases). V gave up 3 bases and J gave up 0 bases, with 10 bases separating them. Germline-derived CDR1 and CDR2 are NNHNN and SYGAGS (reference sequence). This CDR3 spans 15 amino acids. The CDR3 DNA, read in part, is TGTGCCAGCGGTGGCGGGACAAATAACAACCAGGCTCCGCTT. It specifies CASGGGTNNNQAPL. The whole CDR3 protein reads CASGGGTNNNQAPLF.

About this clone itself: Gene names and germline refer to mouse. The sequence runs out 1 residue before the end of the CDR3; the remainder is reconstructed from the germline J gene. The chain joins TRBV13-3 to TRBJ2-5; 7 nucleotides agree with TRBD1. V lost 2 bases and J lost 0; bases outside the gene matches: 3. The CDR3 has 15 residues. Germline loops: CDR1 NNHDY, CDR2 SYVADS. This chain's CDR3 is CASSETGFNQDTQYF. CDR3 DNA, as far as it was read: TGTGCCAGCAGTGAGACAGGGTTTAACCAAGACACCCAGTAC.

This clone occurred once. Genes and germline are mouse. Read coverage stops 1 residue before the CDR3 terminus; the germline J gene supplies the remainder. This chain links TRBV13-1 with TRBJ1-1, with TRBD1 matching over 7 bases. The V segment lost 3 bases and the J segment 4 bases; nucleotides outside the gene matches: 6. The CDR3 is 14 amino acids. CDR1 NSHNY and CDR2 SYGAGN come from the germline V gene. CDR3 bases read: TGTGCCAGCAGTGGCCAGGGGGTGGGCACAGAAGTCTTC. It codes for CASSGQGVGTEVF. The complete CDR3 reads CASSGQGVGTEVFF.

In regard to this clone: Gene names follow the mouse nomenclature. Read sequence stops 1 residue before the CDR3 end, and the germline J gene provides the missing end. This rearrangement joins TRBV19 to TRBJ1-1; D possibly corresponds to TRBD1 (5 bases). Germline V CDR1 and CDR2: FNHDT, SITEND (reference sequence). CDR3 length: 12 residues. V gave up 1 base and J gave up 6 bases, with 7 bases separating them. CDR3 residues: CASSIKTAEVFF. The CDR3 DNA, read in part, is TGTGCCAGCAGTATAAAGACAGCAGAAGTCTTC.